This TCR beta chain emerged from a study of blood T cells in healthy people across ages. Study outcomes and limitations: As age increased, TCR beta diversity per million T cells fell in a roughly linear fashion. A strong correlation was found between TCR beta diversity and the percentage of naive T cells. Diversity figures based on one million T cells were deemed too low. Because donor CMV status was unknown, expanded clonotype changes were possibly confounded.

The second PCR ran about 6 to 11 cycles with a sample-barcoded 5' primer and J-beta primers. TCRdb analysed the 5' RACE reads with MiXCR anew, one entry per CDR3 protein. This sample has hundreds of thousands of distinct CDR3 sequences, with roughly half found just once. This clonotype was observed many times. Its antigen is currently unknown. CDR1 and CDR2 from the germline V gene are MDHEN and SYDVKM. Deletions cut 4 bases from V and 0 bases from J, with 13 bases between. The CDR3 totals 16 residues. Material for sequencing was blood. The chain employs TRBV28 and TRBJ2-1; D is undetermined. The clonotype comes from a woman older than 75 in good health. CDR3 sequence: CASSSPVKSSYNEQFF. The CDR3 DNA follows: TGTGCCAGCAGTTCCCCCGTAAAGAGCTCCTACAATGAGCAGTTCTTC.